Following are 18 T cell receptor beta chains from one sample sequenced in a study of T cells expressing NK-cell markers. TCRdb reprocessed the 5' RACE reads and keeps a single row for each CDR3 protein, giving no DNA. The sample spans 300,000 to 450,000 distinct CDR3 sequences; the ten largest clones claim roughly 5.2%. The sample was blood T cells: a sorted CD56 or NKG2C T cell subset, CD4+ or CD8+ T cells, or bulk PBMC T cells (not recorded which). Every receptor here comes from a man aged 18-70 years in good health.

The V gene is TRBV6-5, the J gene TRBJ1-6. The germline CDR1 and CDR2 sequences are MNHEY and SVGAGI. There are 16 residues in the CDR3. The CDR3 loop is CASSYSPVSYNSPLHF.

CDR3 region: CAWGTGLNEKLFF. The chain has TRBV30 and TRBJ1-4; as DNA is missing, the TRBD1 call by TCRdb cannot be tested. There are 13 residues in the CDR3. Germline CDR1 is GTSNPN and CDR2 is SVGIG (reference sequence).

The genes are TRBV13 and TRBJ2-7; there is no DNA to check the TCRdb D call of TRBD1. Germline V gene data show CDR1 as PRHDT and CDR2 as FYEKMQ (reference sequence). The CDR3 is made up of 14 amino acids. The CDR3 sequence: CASSSGTLLYEQYF.

The CDR3 loop is CASSSPGVGTDTQYF. The chain uses TRBV28 and TRBJ2-3; TCRdb picks TRBD1, but there is no DNA to check that call. Germline V lookup: CDR1 MDHEN, CDR2 SYDVKM. The CDR3 covers 15 residues.

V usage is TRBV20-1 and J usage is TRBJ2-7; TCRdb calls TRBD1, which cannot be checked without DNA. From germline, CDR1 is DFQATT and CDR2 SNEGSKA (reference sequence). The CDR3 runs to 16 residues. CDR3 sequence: CSARPPWGGKVYEQYF.

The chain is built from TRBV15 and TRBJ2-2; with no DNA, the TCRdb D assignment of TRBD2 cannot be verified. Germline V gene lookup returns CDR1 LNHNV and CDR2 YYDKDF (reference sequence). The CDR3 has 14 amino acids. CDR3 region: CATSRVAGGGELFF.

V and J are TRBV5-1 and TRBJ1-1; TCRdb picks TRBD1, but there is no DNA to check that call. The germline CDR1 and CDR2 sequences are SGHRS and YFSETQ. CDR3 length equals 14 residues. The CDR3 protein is CASSLEGQLDEAFF. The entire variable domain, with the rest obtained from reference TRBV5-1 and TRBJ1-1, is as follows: KAGVTQTPRYLIKTRGQQVTLSCSPISGHRSVSWYQQTPGQGLQFLFEYFSETQRNKGNFPGRFSGRQFSNSRSEMNVSTLELGDSALYLCASSLEGQLDEAFFGQGTRLTVV.

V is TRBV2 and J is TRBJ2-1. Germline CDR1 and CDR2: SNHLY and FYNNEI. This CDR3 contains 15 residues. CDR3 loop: CASSCDRGSYNEQFF.

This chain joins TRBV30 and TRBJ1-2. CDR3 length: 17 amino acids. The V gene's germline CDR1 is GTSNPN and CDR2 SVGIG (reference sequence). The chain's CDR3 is CAGLGVYRATKNYGYTF.

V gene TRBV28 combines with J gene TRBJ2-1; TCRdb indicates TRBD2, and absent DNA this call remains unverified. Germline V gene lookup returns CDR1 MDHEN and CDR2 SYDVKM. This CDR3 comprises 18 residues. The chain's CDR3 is CASSLFRRVAGGGNEQFF.

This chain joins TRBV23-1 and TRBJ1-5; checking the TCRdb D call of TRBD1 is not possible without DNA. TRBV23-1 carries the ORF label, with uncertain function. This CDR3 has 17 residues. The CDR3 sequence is CASSQRRTGRSNQPQHF.

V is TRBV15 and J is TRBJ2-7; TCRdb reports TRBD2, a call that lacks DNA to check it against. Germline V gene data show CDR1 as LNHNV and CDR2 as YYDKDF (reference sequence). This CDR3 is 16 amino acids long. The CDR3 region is CATSRVSPSGAYEQYF.

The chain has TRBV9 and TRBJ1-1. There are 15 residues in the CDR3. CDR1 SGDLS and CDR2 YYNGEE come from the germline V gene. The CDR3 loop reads CASSASRLVNTEAFF.

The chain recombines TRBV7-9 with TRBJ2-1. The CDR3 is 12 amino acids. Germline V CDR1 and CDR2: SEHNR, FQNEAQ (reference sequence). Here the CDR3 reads CASSWVRNEQFF.

CDR3 region: CASSLREATRGTDTQYF. The chain joins TRBV7-2 to TRBJ2-3; TCRdb designates TRBD2, a call that cannot be tested without DNA. Germline CDR1 is SGHTA and CDR2 is FQGNSA. The length of the CDR3 is 17 residues.

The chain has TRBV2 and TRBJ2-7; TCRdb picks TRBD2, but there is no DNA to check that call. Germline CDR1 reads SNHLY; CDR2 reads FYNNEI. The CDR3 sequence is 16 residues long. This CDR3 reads CASTGLAARQMGEQYF.

CDR3 region: CASSPRRGISEAFF. This chain links TRBV12-3 or TRBV12-4 with TRBJ1-1; TCRdb's D call of TRBD1 is untestable without DNA. The CDR3 has 14 amino acids.

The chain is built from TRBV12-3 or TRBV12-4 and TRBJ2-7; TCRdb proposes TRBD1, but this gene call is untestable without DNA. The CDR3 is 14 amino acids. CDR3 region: CASSRDGPIVWQYF.